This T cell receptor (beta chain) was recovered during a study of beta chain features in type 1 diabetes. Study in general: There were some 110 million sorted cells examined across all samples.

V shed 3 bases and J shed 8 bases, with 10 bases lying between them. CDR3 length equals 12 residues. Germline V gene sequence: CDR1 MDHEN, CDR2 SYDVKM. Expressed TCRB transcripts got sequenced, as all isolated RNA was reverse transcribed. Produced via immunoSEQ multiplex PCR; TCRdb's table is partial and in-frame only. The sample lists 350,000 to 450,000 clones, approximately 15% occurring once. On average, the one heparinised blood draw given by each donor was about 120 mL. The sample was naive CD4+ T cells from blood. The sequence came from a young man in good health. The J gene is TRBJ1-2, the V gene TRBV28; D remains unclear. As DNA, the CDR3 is TGTGCCAGCAGTTTCAGCCGGTTGGGCTACACCTTC. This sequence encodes CASSFSRLGYTF.